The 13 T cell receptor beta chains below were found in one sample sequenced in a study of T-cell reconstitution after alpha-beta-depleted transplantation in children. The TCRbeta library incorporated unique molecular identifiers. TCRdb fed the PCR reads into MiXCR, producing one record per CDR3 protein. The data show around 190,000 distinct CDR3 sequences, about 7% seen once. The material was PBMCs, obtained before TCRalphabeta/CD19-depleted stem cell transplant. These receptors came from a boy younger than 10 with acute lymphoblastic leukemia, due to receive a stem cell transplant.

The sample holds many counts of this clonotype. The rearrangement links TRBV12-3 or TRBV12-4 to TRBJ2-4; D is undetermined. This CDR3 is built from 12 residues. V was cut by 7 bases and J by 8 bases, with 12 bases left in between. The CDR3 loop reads CASTHESDIQYF. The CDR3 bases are TGTGCCAGCACCCATGAAAGTGACATTCAGTACTTC.

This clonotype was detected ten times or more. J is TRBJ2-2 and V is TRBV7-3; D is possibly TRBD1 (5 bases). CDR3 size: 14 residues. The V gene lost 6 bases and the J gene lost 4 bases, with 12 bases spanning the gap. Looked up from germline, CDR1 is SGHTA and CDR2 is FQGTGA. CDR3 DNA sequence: TGTGCCAGCAGTCCAGGGCCGGTCACCGGGGAGCTGTTTTTT. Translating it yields CASSPGPVTGELFF.

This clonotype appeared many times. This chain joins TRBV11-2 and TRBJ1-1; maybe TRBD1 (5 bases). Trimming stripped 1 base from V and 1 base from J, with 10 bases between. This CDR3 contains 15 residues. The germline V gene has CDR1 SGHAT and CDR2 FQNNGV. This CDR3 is CASSLVGVRNTEAFF. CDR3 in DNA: TGTGCCAGCAGCTTAGTAGGGGTACGGAACACTGAAGCTTTCTTT.

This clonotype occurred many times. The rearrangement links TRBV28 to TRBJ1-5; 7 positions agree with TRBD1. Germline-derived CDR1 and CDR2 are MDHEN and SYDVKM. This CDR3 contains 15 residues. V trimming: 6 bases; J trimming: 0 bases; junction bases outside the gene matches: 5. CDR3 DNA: TGTGCCAGCAGCCAGGGGGGAAATAGCAATCAGCCCCAGCATTTT. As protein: CASSQGGNSNQPQHF.

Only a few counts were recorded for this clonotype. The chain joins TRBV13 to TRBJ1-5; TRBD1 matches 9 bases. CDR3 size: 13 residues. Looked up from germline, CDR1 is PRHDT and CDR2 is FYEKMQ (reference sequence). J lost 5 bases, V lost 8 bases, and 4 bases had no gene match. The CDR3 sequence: CASRNRGHQPQHF. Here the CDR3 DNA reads TGTGCCAGCCGCAACAGGGGGCATCAGCCCCAGCATTTT. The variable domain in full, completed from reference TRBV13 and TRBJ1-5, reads AAGVIQSPRHLIKEKRETATLKCYPIPRHDTVYWYQQGPGQDPQFLISFYEKMQSDKGSIPDRFSAQQFSDYHSELNMSSLELGDSALYFCASRNRGHQPQHFGDGTRLSIL.

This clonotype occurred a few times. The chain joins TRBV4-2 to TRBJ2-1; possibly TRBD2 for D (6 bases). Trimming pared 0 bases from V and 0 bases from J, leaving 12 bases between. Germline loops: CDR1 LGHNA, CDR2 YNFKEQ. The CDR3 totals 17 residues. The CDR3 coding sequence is TGTGCCAGCAGCCAAGAGGGGCTAGCGAGCTCCTACAATGAGCAGTTCTTC. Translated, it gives CASSQEGLASSYNEQFF.

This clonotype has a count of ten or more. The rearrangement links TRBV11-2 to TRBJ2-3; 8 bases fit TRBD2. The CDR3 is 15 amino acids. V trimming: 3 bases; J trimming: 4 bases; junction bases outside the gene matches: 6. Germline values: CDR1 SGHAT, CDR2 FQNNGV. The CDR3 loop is CASSLEGAGADTQYF. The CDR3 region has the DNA TGTGCCAGCAGCTTGGAAGGAGCGGGAGCAGATACGCAGTATTTT.

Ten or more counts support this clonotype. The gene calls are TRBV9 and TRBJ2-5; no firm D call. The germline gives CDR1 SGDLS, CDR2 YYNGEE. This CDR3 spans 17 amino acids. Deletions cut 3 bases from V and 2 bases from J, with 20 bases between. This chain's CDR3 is CASSARRLLGQQETQYF. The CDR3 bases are TGTGCCAGCAGCGCGAGAAGGCTATTAGGGCAACAAGAGACCCAGTACTTC.

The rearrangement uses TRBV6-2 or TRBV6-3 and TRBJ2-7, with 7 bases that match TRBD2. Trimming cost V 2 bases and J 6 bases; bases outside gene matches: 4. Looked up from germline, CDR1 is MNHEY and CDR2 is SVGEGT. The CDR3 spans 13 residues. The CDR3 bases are TGTGCCAGCAGTTACGTACTAGCGCTCGAGCAGTACTTC. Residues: CASSYVLALEQYF.

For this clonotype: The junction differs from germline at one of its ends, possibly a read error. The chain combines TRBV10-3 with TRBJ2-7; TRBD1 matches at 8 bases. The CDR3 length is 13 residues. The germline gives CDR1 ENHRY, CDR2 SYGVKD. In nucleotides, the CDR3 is TGTGCCATCAGCCCAGGGGGCGGTAATCCGTGGGGATTC. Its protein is CAISPGGGNPWGF.

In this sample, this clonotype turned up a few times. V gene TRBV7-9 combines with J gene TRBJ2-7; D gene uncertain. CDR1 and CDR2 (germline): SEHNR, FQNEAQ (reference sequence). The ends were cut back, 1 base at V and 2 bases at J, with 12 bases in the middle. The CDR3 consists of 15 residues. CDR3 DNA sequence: TGTGCCAGCAGCTTAGTTCGCCCGGGCGCCTACGAGCAGTACTTC. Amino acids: CASSLVRPGAYEQYF.

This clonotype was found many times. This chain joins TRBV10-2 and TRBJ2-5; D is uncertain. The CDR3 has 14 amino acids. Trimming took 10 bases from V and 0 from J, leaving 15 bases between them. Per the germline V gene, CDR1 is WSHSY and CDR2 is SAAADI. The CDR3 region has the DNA TGCGCCACCCAAGTAGGGCCGTACCAAGAGACCCAGTACTTC. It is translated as CATQVGPYQETQYF.

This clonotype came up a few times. The CDR3 DNA is TGCAGCGTCGGGACTAGCGGGAGTCCATACAATGAGCAGTTCTTC. Translating it yields CSVGTSGSPYNEQFF. This chain links TRBV29-1 with TRBJ2-1; 14 bases map to TRBD2. CDR1 and CDR2 (germline): SQVTM, ANQGSEA. The CDR3 spans 15 residues. V trimming: 6 bases; J trimming: 4 bases; junction bases outside the gene matches: 5.